Sequencing of this T cell receptor beta chain was carried out in a study of Ad26.COV2.S vaccination and SARS-CoV-2 variants. Libraries were prepared by immunoSEQ multiplex PCR; TCRdb keeps only in-frame clonotypes and omits some of them. Of a few hundred thousand clones detected, about nine tenths appear once; the ten largest clones hold under 2%. Germline CDR1 and CDR2: MGHDK and SYGVNS. This CDR3 contains 15 residues. Unmatched junction bases numbered 5, after V lost 1 base and J lost 10 bases. Treatment specified: roughly 20 received Ad26.COV2.S at low or high dose, single or two shots; roughly five received placebo; per-sample allocation not given. It was on day 63 after the first vaccine or placebo injection that samples were taken.

This material consisted of peripheral blood, taken in a trial of Ad26.COV2.S vaccine versus placebo. The chain carries TRBV25-1 and TRBJ1-6; 9 positions match TRBD1. The receptor was derived from a person between 18 and 60 years old who received the Ad26.COV2.S COVID-19 vaccine or a placebo. The DNA for the CDR3 is TGTGCCAGCAGTGAATCGACAGGGGGTCGATCACCCCTCCACTTT. As protein: CASSESTGGRSPLHF.